This T cell receptor (beta chain) was captured in a study of T cell changes during pregnancy in multiple sclerosis. The data were produced by immunoSEQ multiplex PCR, yet TCRdb's version contains in-frame clones alone and is incomplete. The sample yields under 65,000 clones, roughly 92% seen once. Trimming stripped 6 bases from V and 0 bases from J, with 13 bases between. The CDR3 extends over 15 amino acids. Germline V gives CDR1 KGHSH, CDR2 LQKENI. The sequencing used peripheral blood, collected in the second trimester of pregnancy. The sequence was obtained from a female donor with multiple sclerosis, enrolled in a pregnancy study. The J gene is TRBJ2-3, the V gene TRBV18; TRBD1 might be the D (6 bases). The CDR3 loop reads CASSPRDTSTDTQYF. DNA for the CDR3: TGTGCCAGCTCCCCAAGGGACACCAGCACAGATACGCAGTATTTT.